A selection of T cell receptor beta chains follows, all from one sample in a study of T-cell reconstitution after alpha-beta-depleted transplantation in children. TCRdb re-called the PCR reads with MiXCR, one entry per CDR3 protein. The sample carries roughly 220,000 distinct CDR3 sequences, approximately 9.9% recorded once. The sequenced sample was PBMCs from the stem cell graft donor, obtained from the stem cell graft. The receptors derive from a human donor who donated a stem cell graft to a child with SCID. The CDR3 runs from the conserved cysteine through the conserved F or W. A D gene is named only where the DNA matches it firmly. Clone size, where shown, is once, few, many, or a class for clones that have expanded.

CDR3nt: TGTGCCAGCGACGGGGCTCAGACAGATACGCAGTATTTT
CDR3aa: CASDGAQTDTQYF
v_gene: TRBV12-3/TRBV12-4
d_gene: NA
abundance: many
j_gene: TRBJ2-3

CDR3nt: TGTGCCAGCAGCTCCACCGATGGGGCCCTAGAAGCTTTCTTT
CDR3aa: CASSSTDGALEAFF
v_gene: TRBV9
d_gene: NA
abundance: many
j_gene: TRBJ1-1

CDR3nt: TGTGCCAGCAGACCGGGACTAGCGGGCACCGGGGAGCTGTTTTTT
CDR3aa: CASRPGLAGTGELFF
v_gene: TRBV7-2
d_gene: TRBD2
abundance: many
j_gene: TRBJ2-2

CDR3nt: TGTGCCAGCAGCGTAGATAAGGGCCGCAAGGTCCCCAACACTGAAGCTTTCTTT
CDR3aa: CASSVDKGRKVPNTEAFF
v_gene: TRBV9
d_gene: NA
abundance: many
j_gene: TRBJ1-1

CDR3nt: TGCAGTGCCTCAGGGGGTGGACTAGCGGGCTACGAGCAGTACTTC
CDR3aa: CSASGGGLAGYEQYF
v_gene: TRBV20-1
d_gene: TRBD2
abundance: many
j_gene: TRBJ2-7

CDR3nt: TGTGCCAGCAGCTTGGGGCGAGGGGGCGCATTTCGGAGGGACTCTGAAGCTTTCTTT
CDR3aa: CASSLGRGGAFRRDSEAFF
v_gene: TRBV5-4
d_gene: TRBD1
abundance: many
j_gene: TRBJ1-1

CDR3nt: TGTGCCAGCTCACCCCGGACGGATGCCATCGGCGAAAAACTGTTTTTT
CDR3aa: CASSPRTDAIGEKLFF
v_gene: TRBV18
d_gene: NA
abundance: many
j_gene: TRBJ1-4

CDR3nt: TGCAGTGCTCGAGGACAGGACTGGGATACGCAGTATTTT
CDR3aa: CSARGQDWDTQYF
v_gene: TRBV20-1
d_gene: TRBD1
abundance: NA
j_gene: TRBJ2-3

CDR3nt: TGTGCCAGCAGCTCCCCCCTAGCGGGGGCCACTCGCACAGATACGCAGTATTTT
CDR3aa: CASSSPLAGATRTDTQYF
v_gene: TRBV7-3
d_gene: TRBD2
abundance: NA
j_gene: TRBJ2-3

CDR3nt: TGTGCCAGCACCGAGACAGGGAGAGGAGTCACAGATACGCAGTATTTT
CDR3aa: CASTETGRGVTDTQYF
v_gene: TRBV2
d_gene: TRBD1
abundance: many
j_gene: TRBJ2-3

CDR3nt: TGTGCCACCAGTCGCGACAGCTCCTACAATGAGCAGTTCTTC
CDR3aa: CATSRDSSYNEQFF
v_gene: TRBV24-1
d_gene: NA
abundance: many
j_gene: TRBJ2-1

CDR3nt: TGCGCCAGCAGTCGGAAGGTTTCGAACACCGGGGAGCTGTTTTTT
CDR3aa: CASSRKVSNTGELFF
v_gene: TRBV23-1
d_gene: NA
abundance: NA
j_gene: TRBJ2-2

CDR3nt: TGCGCCAGCAGCTTGAGGCCGAAGACAGGGGACGATTACGAGCAGTACTTC
CDR3aa: CASSLRPKTGDDYEQYF
v_gene: TRBV5-1
d_gene: TRBD1
abundance: many
j_gene: TRBJ2-7

CDR3nt: TGTGCCAGCAGAACAGGGGAGTCTGGCTACACCTTC
CDR3aa: CASRTGESGYTF
v_gene: TRBV6-5
d_gene: TRBD1
abundance: many
j_gene: TRBJ1-2

CDR3nt: TGTGCCAGCTCACCTCGGACAGTGGAAAGCTCTGAAGCTTTCTTT
CDR3aa: CASSPRTVESSEAFF
v_gene: TRBV18
d_gene: NA
abundance: many
j_gene: TRBJ1-1

CDR3nt: TGTGCCATCAGTGCATGGGGTGGTGACAGGGTGATTAAGGTCCGTGGCTACACCTTC
CDR3aa: CAISAWGGDRVIKVRGYTF
v_gene: TRBV10-3
d_gene: TRBD1
abundance: many
j_gene: TRBJ1-2

CDR3nt: TGCGCCAGCAGCCCGGACCCCCCGCCCACAGATACGCAGTATTTT
CDR3aa: CASSPDPPPTDTQYF
v_gene: TRBV5-1
d_gene: NA
abundance: NA
j_gene: TRBJ2-3

CDR3nt: TGTGCCAGCAGTATTGTAGGGGTAGGGAACACTGAAGCTTTCTTT
CDR3aa: CASSIVGVGNTEAFF
v_gene: TRBV27
d_gene: NA
abundance: many
j_gene: TRBJ1-1

CDR3nt: TGTGCCAGCAGTTTATATCAGGGATCGGGCTCCTACGAGCAGTACTTC
CDR3aa: CASSLYQGSGSYEQYF
v_gene: TRBV28
d_gene: NA
abundance: many
j_gene: TRBJ2-7

CDR3nt: TGTGCCAGCAGATGGACAGGGCTCGGGACAGATACGCAGTATTTT
CDR3aa: CASRWTGLGTDTQYF
v_gene: TRBV6-2/TRBV6-3
d_gene: TRBD1
abundance: NA
j_gene: TRBJ2-3

CDR3nt: TGCGCCAGCAGCTTGGACAGGGAAGGTGGAAACACCATATATTTT
CDR3aa: CASSLDREGGNTIYF
v_gene: TRBV5-1
d_gene: NA
abundance: many
j_gene: TRBJ1-3

CDR3nt: TGTGCCAGCAGTTACTCCGTGGGTCCAGAGACCCAGTACTTC
CDR3aa: CASSYSVGPETQYF
v_gene: TRBV6-5
d_gene: NA
abundance: many
j_gene: TRBJ2-5

CDR3nt: TGCAGTGCTAGAGGCCGTCAGAACACCGGGGAGCTGTTTTTT
CDR3aa: CSARGRQNTGELFF
v_gene: TRBV20-1
d_gene: NA
abundance: many
j_gene: TRBJ2-2

CDR3nt: TGTGCCACCAGCAGTAAGTCTAGTAGACAGGGGGATGAAGCTTTCTTT
CDR3aa: CATSSKSSRQGDEAFF
v_gene: TRBV15
d_gene: TRBD1
abundance: many
j_gene: TRBJ1-1

CDR3nt: TGCAGTGCTAGAGGGCGGGGGAGCACAGATACGCAGTATTTT
CDR3aa: CSARGRGSTDTQYF
v_gene: TRBV20-1
d_gene: TRBD2
abundance: many
j_gene: TRBJ2-3

CDR3nt: TGTGCCAGCAGCCCTATGACAGGCCTTAATGAGCAGTTCTTC
CDR3aa: CASSPMTGLNEQFF
v_gene: TRBV5-6
d_gene: NA
abundance: many
j_gene: TRBJ2-1

CDR3nt: TGCGCCAGCAGCCCGGGACAGGGAGGAGTAGCCACCGGGGAGCTGTTTTTT
CDR3aa: CASSPGQGGVATGELFF
v_gene: TRBV4-1
d_gene: TRBD1
abundance: many
j_gene: TRBJ2-2

CDR3nt: TGCGCCAGCAGTGCGACAGACTCCTACGAGCAGTACTTC
CDR3aa: CASSATDSYEQYF
v_gene: TRBV5-1
d_gene: NA
abundance: NA
j_gene: TRBJ2-7

CDR3nt: TGCGCCAGCAGCCCCGCTGAGTCAACTAATGAAAAACTGTTTTTT
CDR3aa: CASSPAESTNEKLFF
v_gene: TRBV5-1
d_gene: NA
abundance: many
j_gene: TRBJ1-4

CDR3nt: TGCGCCAGCAGCTTTGGGGCCATGAACACTGAAGCTTTCTTT
CDR3aa: CASSFGAMNTEAFF
v_gene: TRBV5-1
d_gene: NA
abundance: many
j_gene: TRBJ1-1

CDR3nt: TGCAGCGTTGATTCCGGGGGCGGCGGTGAAGCTTTCTTT
CDR3aa: CSVDSGGGGEAFF
v_gene: TRBV29-1
d_gene: NA
abundance: many
j_gene: TRBJ1-1

CDR3nt: TGTGCCAGCACCCTCCTGGAGTGGGGCTATGGCTACACCTTC
CDR3aa: CASTLLEWGYGYTF
v_gene: TRBV5-6
d_gene: NA
abundance: many
j_gene: TRBJ1-2

CDR3nt: TGCAGTGCTAGAAGGGAAATATCTGAAGCTTTCTTT
CDR3aa: CSARREISEAFF
v_gene: TRBV20-1
d_gene: NA
abundance: many
j_gene: TRBJ1-1

CDR3nt: TGTGCCAGCTCACGGGTAGGAAAGACCCAGTACTTC
CDR3aa: CASSRVGKTQYF
v_gene: TRBV18
d_gene: NA
abundance: NA
j_gene: TRBJ2-5

CDR3nt: TGCAGCGTTGCCAGGGGCACCGGGGAGCTGTTTTTT
CDR3aa: CSVARGTGELFF
v_gene: TRBV29-1
d_gene: NA
abundance: many
j_gene: TRBJ2-2

CDR3nt: TGTGCCAGCAGCCGGACAGGGACAGGCACTGAAGCTTTCTTT
CDR3aa: CASSRTGTGTEAFF
v_gene: TRBV7-2
d_gene: TRBD1
abundance: many
j_gene: TRBJ1-1

CDR3nt: TGCAGTGCTAGGTTGGGTAGCGGGGGGCTCTTACTAGATACGCAGTATTTT
CDR3aa: CSARLGSGGLLLDTQYF
v_gene: TRBV20-1
d_gene: TRBD2
abundance: many
j_gene: TRBJ2-3

CDR3nt: TGTGCCAGCTCACCAAGTCCAGAGACCCAGTACTTC
CDR3aa: CASSPSPETQYF
v_gene: TRBV18
d_gene: NA
abundance: many
j_gene: TRBJ2-5

CDR3nt: TGTGCCAGCAGTTTAAGGGGACGCAATAGCAATCAGCCCCAGCATTTT
CDR3aa: CASSLRGRNSNQPQHF
v_gene: TRBV27
d_gene: NA
abundance: many
j_gene: TRBJ1-5

CDR3nt: TGTGCCATCAGTGTTCAGGGGGCGGGTAATTCACCCCTCCACTTT
CDR3aa: CAISVQGAGNSPLHF
v_gene: TRBV10-3
d_gene: TRBD1
abundance: many
j_gene: TRBJ1-6

CDR3nt: TGCAGTGCTTCGCGGCCCTCGGGGGAAGAGACCCAGTACTTC
CDR3aa: CSASRPSGEETQYF
v_gene: TRBV20-1
d_gene: NA
abundance: many
j_gene: TRBJ2-5

CDR3nt: TGTGCCAGCAGTTTTTCTCTAGCGGGCGCAACCTACGAGCAGTACTTC
CDR3aa: CASSFSLAGATYEQYF
v_gene: TRBV27
d_gene: TRBD2
abundance: many
j_gene: TRBJ2-7

CDR3nt: TGTGCCAGCAGCTTAGTCGAAAGCAGTAGCTACGAGCAGTACTTC
CDR3aa: CASSLVESSSYEQYF
v_gene: TRBV7-7
d_gene: NA
abundance: many
j_gene: TRBJ2-7

CDR3nt: TGTGCCAGCAGCCGCCATGTGCGGAACACTGAAGCTTTCTTT
CDR3aa: CASSRHVRNTEAFF
v_gene: TRBV12-3/TRBV12-4
d_gene: NA
abundance: many
j_gene: TRBJ1-1

CDR3nt: TGCGCCAGCAGCCCCGGACACTTTAACAATGAGCAGTTCTTC
CDR3aa: CASSPGHFNNEQFF
v_gene: TRBV5-1
d_gene: NA
abundance: many
j_gene: TRBJ2-1

CDR3nt: TGCAGTGCTTGGGACGGTAGCAATCAGCCCCAGCATTTT
CDR3aa: CSAWDGSNQPQHF
v_gene: TRBV20-1
d_gene: NA
abundance: many
j_gene: TRBJ1-5

CDR3nt: TGCGCCAGCAGCCTATCCGGGACAGTAGAAAATACGCAGTATTTT
CDR3aa: CASSLSGTVENTQYF
v_gene: TRBV5-1
d_gene: TRBD1
abundance: many
j_gene: TRBJ2-3

CDR3nt: TGTGCCAGCAGCTTACTGGACAGGGAAGATACGCAGTATTTT
CDR3aa: CASSLLDREDTQYF
v_gene: TRBV7-9
d_gene: TRBD1
abundance: many
j_gene: TRBJ2-3

CDR3nt: TGTGCCACCAGCAGAGAAGGAGGGGGATATGGCTACACCTTC
CDR3aa: CATSREGGGYGYTF
v_gene: TRBV15
d_gene: NA
abundance: many
j_gene: TRBJ1-2

CDR3nt: TGTGCCATCAGTTTGGACAGGGAGGGTTCACCCCTCCACTTT
CDR3aa: CAISLDREGSPLHF
v_gene: TRBV10-3
d_gene: TRBD1
abundance: NA
j_gene: TRBJ1-6

CDR3nt: TGTGCCAGCAGCTTAGTCCCGGGACCCTACGAGCAGTCCTTC
CDR3aa: CASSLVPGPYEQSF
v_gene: TRBV7-9
d_gene: NA
abundance: NA
j_gene: TRBJ2-7

CDR3nt: TGCGCCAGCAGCCAAGATGAGAGGGGACGCTATGGCTACACCTTC
CDR3aa: CASSQDERGRYGYTF
v_gene: TRBV4-3
d_gene: NA
abundance: many
j_gene: TRBJ1-2

CDR3nt: TGTGCCAGCAGTTTGGGAGGGTGGCAGCCCCAGCATTTT
CDR3aa: CASSLGGWQPQHF
v_gene: TRBV28
d_gene: NA
abundance: NA
j_gene: TRBJ1-5

CDR3nt: TGTGCCAGCAGCTCCAGGGGAAGATCTAGCACAGATACGCAGTATTTT
CDR3aa: CASSSRGRSSTDTQYF
v_gene: TRBV7-2
d_gene: NA
abundance: NA
j_gene: TRBJ2-3